The 3 T cell receptor beta chains reported below all come from one sample, sequenced in a study of blood T cell repertoires in COVID-19. Repertoires were generated with immunoSEQ multiplex PCR, while TCRdb's copy carries only in-frame clones and drops some. The sample lists 120,000 to 150,000 clones, around nine tenths occurring once. The specimen was peripheral blood. Every receptor here comes from a woman between 50 and 59 years old with active or convalescent COVID-19.

The V call is TRBV18, the J call TRBJ2-3; D is unclear. V lost 2 bases to trimming and J lost 2 bases, with 8 bases between them. Germline CDR1 KGHSH, CDR2 LQKENI. The CDR3 runs to 14 residues. The CDR3 DNA reads TGTGCCAGCTCACCAAACTCCTACACAGATACGCAGTATTTT. Translated, it gives CASSPNSYTDTQYF.

The chain joins TRBV2 to TRBJ1-6, with TRBD1 identical over 10 bases. CDR1 and CDR2 (germline): SNHLY, FYNNEI. The CDR3 sequence is 14 residues long. The J segment lost 13 bases and the V segment lost 4 bases, leaving 7 bases of the junction unmatched. CDR3 in DNA: TGTGCCAGCAGTGGGTTGGACAGGGGGGTCCCCCTCCACTTT. This sequence encodes CASSGLDRGVPLHF.

The chain is built from TRBV29-1 and TRBJ2-7, with D maybe TRBD2 (5 bases). The V gene lost 4 bases and the J gene lost 5 bases, with 15 bases spanning the gap. The CDR3 has 13 residues. Germline CDR1 reads SQVTM; CDR2 reads ANQGSEA. CDR3 sequence reads: CSVVVPGVNEQYF. CDR3 DNA: TGCAGCGTTGTGGTTCCCGGGGTAAACGAGCAGTACTTC.